This T cell receptor (beta chain) was obtained from a study of blood T cell repertoires in COVID-19. Whole-study context: The United States, Italy and Spain were the sources of the acute and convalescent COVID-19 samples.

Study processing details: For nucleated cells, counts were estimated from reference gene primer amplification. Method: immunoSEQ multiplex PCR; TCRdb's copy keeps in-frame clones and lacks some. The V and J calls and clone size come from that table; D and trimming were worked out from the DNA. The sample has about 200,000 clones, 85% to 90% seen once; the top ten hold roughly 0.78%. Material for sequencing was peripheral blood. The clonotype comes from a woman in her 70s with acute or convalescent COVID-19.

The CDR3 DNA is TGCGCCAGCAGCTTCTCCGGAGGCGATCAGCCCCAGCATTTT. Translation: CASSFSGGDQPQHF. V and J are TRBV5-1 and TRBJ1-5, with unresolved D. The CDR3 totals 14 residues. The ends were cut back, 2 bases at V and 5 bases at J, with 11 bases in the middle. Germline loops: CDR1 SGHRS, CDR2 YFSETQ.